Following are 26 T cell receptor beta chains from one sample sequenced in a study of blood T cell repertoires in COVID-19. Repertoires were generated with immunoSEQ multiplex PCR, while TCRdb's copy carries only in-frame clones and drops some. The profile shows approximately 80,000 clones, 65% to 85% of them singletons. The sample comprised peripheral blood. These receptor sequences come from a man between 65 and 80 years old with active or convalescent COVID-19.

The CDR3 reads CASSSSQGSYEQYF. In DNA, the CDR3 is TGTGCCAGCAGCTCGTCTCAGGGGTCGTACGAGCAGTACTTC. V usage is TRBV5-5 and J usage is TRBJ2-7; tentative D call: TRBD1 (6 bases). V dropped 3 bases and J dropped 4 bases, with 14 bases sitting between them. Germline CDR1 is SGHKS and CDR2 is YYEKEE (reference sequence). The CDR3 has 14 residues.

The genes are TRBV5-1 and TRBJ2-7, with 8 bases lining up with TRBD2. Germline values: CDR1 SGHRS, CDR2 YFSETQ. The CDR3 extends over 14 amino acids. V trimming: 0 bases; J trimming: 3 bases; junction bases outside the gene matches: 2. This CDR3 reads CASSLDGTSYEQYF. Written as DNA, the CDR3 is TGCGCCAGCAGCTTGGATGGGACTAGCTACGAGCAGTACTTC.

This clone showed up just a few times. The J gene is TRBJ1-2, the V gene TRBV29-1, with 7 positions matching TRBD1. The V and J ends lost 6 bases and 1 base, in that order; junction bases with no gene match: 2. Germline lookup yields CDR1 SQVTM and CDR2 ANQGSEA. The CDR3 covers 12 residues. The CDR3 sequence is CSVHRGNYGYTF. CDR3 sequence (DNA): TGCAGCGTACACAGGGGTAACTATGGCTACACCTTC.

The chain is built from TRBV5-1 and TRBJ2-1; 7 bases are a match to TRBD2. This CDR3 comprises 17 residues. V shed 4 bases and J 5 bases; nucleotides not matched to a gene: 15. Germline values: CDR1 SGHRS, CDR2 YFSETQ. The CDR3 sequence is CASSPGGWAGDHNEQFF. Here the CDR3 DNA reads TGCGCCAGCAGCCCCGGGGGATGGGCGGGGGACCACAATGAGCAGTTCTTC.

The chain has TRBV2 and TRBJ2-7, with 8 bases that match TRBD1. The length of the CDR3 is 16 residues. CDR1 SNHLY and CDR2 FYNNEI come from the germline V gene. Trimming cost V 8 bases and J 6 bases; bases outside gene matches: 18. The CDR3 loop is CASASYGTGQLGEQYF. CDR3 DNA: TGTGCCAGCGCTTCCTATGGGACAGGACAGTTGGGCGAGCAGTACTTC.

The V call is TRBV7-3, the J call TRBJ2-2; 7 bases align to TRBD1. Germline V gene data show CDR1 as SGHTA and CDR2 as FQGTGA. After removal of 5 bases from V and 2 bases from J, the junction contained 8 bases not matched to a gene. The CDR3 totals 16 residues. This CDR3 is CASSPTGVSNTGELFF. The CDR3 bases are TGTGCCAGCAGCCCCACAGGGGTGAGCAACACCGGGGAGCTGTTTTTT. Full variable domain (outside the CDR3, taken from reference TRBV7-3 and TRBJ2-2): GAGVSQTPSNKVTEKGKYVELRCDPISGHTALYWYRQSLGQGPEFLIYFQGTGAADDSGLPNDRFFAVRPEGSVSTLKIQRTERGDSAVYLCASSPTGVSNTGELFFGEGSRLTVL.

V and J are TRBV6-1 and TRBJ2-7; tentative D call: TRBD2 (6 bases). Trimming removed 4 bases from V and 4 bases from J, with 20 bases in between. CDR3 length equals 16 residues. CDR1 is MNHNS, CDR2 SASEGT, per germline. The CDR3 DNA sequence: TGTGCCAGCAGTGGGGGGTCTTCGGGGAGGTTGTACGAGCAGTACTTC. This sequence encodes CASSGGSSGRLYEQYF.

The V gene is TRBV4-1, the J gene TRBJ2-5; D remains ambiguous. This CDR3 has 14 amino acids. The V end lost 0 bases, the J end lost 5 bases, and 10 bases lay between the germline ends. Per germline, CDR1 MGHRA and CDR2 YSYEKL. In DNA, the CDR3 is TGCGCCAGCAGCCAAGAAATGCAGAGGGAGACCCAGTACTTC. Its translation is CASSQEMQRETQYF.

V and J are TRBV18 and TRBJ2-5; D not certain. Germline CDR1 and CDR2: KGHSH and LQKENI. V was shortened by 8 bases and J by 2 bases, with 18 bases between the two germline ends. This CDR3 region has 15 residues. CDR3 residues: CASTTPTLLQETQYF. The CDR3, as DNA: TGTGCCAGCACAACCCCGACTCTACTGCAAGAGACCCAGTACTTC. Drawing the rest from reference TRBV18 and TRBJ2-5, the complete variable domain is NAGVMQNPRHLVRRRGQEARLRCSPMKGHSHVYWYRQLPEEGLKFMVYLQKENIIDESGMPKERFSAEFPKEGPSILRIQQVVRGDSAAYFCASTTPTLLQETQYFGPGTRLLVL.

J is TRBJ1-4 and V is TRBV7-9; 7 bases agree with TRBD1. The CDR3 sequence is 14 residues long. J lost 5 bases, V lost 5 bases, and 5 bases had no gene match. Germline V CDR1 and CDR2: SEHNR, FQNEAQ (reference sequence). For the CDR3, the DNA is TGTGCCAGCAGCCAGGGACAGCAGAATGAAAAACTGTTTTTT. It yields the protein CASSQGQQNEKLFF.

V is TRBV27 and J is TRBJ2-7, with D hard to call. This CDR3 is built from 15 residues. Looked up from germline, CDR1 is MNHEY and CDR2 is SMNVEV (reference sequence). Trimming pared 5 bases from V and 0 bases from J, leaving 14 bases between. The DNA of the CDR3 is TGTGCCAGCAGTCCCCGGCCACAGAGCTCCTACGAGCAGTACTTC. Translating it yields CASSPRPQSSYEQYF.

V gene TRBV7-9 combines with J gene TRBJ2-7; perhaps TRBD1 as D (6 bases). Germline V gene data show CDR1 as SEHNR and CDR2 as FQNEAQ (reference sequence). CDR3 length: 12 amino acids. Trimming removed 6 bases from V and 4 bases from J, with 10 bases in between. The CDR3 coding sequence is TGTGCCAGCAGTGGGGGCGGATACGAGCAGTACTTC. Protein product: CASSGGGYEQYF.

On this clone: At one end, the junction sequence differs from germline, possibly due to a read error. This chain links TRBV7-9 with TRBJ2-5; tentative D call: TRBD2 (6 bases). CDR1 SEHNR and CDR2 FQNEAQ come from the germline V gene (reference sequence). This CDR3 spans 11 amino acids. The CDR3 nucleotides are TGTGCCGGCAGTCGGGAGGAGACCCAGTACTTC. Amino acid sequence: CAGSREETQYF.

The chain uses TRBV28 and TRBJ2-7; D remains unclear. The CDR3 is 11 residues long. Germline assignment: CDR1 MDHEN and CDR2 SYDVKM. V lost 7 bases to trimming and J lost 6 bases, with 10 bases between them. CDR3 amino acids: CASTSVSEQYF. The CDR3 DNA is TGTGCCAGCACCTCGGTTTCCGAGCAGTACTTC. Together with reference TRBV28 and TRBJ2-7, the CDR3 gives the full variable domain: DVKVTQSSRYLVKRTGEKVFLECVQDMDHENMFWYRQDPGLGLRLIYFSYDVKMKEKGDIPEGYSVSREKKERFSLILESASTNQTSMYLCASTSVSEQYFGPGTRLTVT.

J is TRBJ2-1 and V is TRBV7-9; D gene uncertain. Germline V CDR1 and CDR2: SEHNR, FQNEAQ (reference sequence). The CDR3 runs 16 residues. The germline V and J ends were trimmed by 5 bases and 6 bases, with 20 bases remaining between them. The CDR3, as DNA: TGTGCCAGCAGCCCGAGACAAGGATTGTTGCGCAATGAGCAGTTCTTC. Translated: CASSPRQGLLRNEQFF. The complete variable domain, with remaining parts taken from reference TRBV7-9 and TRBJ2-1, reads DTGVSQNPRHKITKRGQNVTFRCDPISEHNRLYWYRQTLGQGPEFLTYFQNEAQLEKSRLLSDRFSAERPKGSFSTLEIQRTEQGDSAMYLCASSPRQGLLRNEQFFGPGTRLTVL.

This sequence joins TRBV7-9 and TRBJ1-4; 7 bases map to TRBD1. CDR3 size: 15 residues. Germline lookup yields CDR1 SEHNR and CDR2 FQNEAQ (reference sequence). V lost 5 bases and J lost 5; bases outside the gene matches: 8. CDR3 amino acids: CASSARQGLNEKLFF. Written as DNA, the CDR3 is TGTGCCAGCAGCGCCCGACAGGGTCTGAATGAAAAACTGTTTTTT.

In its sample, this clone was seen a few times. The chain links TRBV6-2 or TRBV6-3 to TRBJ1-6; no definite D call. The length of the CDR3 is 15 residues. Germline V gene lookup returns CDR1 MNHEY and CDR2 SVGEGT. Trimming pared 5 bases from V and 9 bases from J, leaving 17 bases between. The CDR3 is CASSPLQRLASPLHF. The CDR3 DNA reads TGTGCCAGCAGTCCCCTCCAGCGGCTTGCTTCACCCCTCCACTTT.

This clone has only one observation. The chain couples TRBV2 to TRBJ2-1; D ambiguous. Trimming took off 6 bases at V and 10 bases at J, with 19 bases between the two ends. The CDR3 runs 14 residues. CDR1 SNHLY and CDR2 FYNNEI come from the germline V gene. CDR3 protein: CASRETSPSREQFF. Written as DNA, the CDR3 is TGTGCCAGCAGGGAGACGTCTCCGTCCCGCGAGCAGTTCTTC. Based on the CDR3 plus reference TRBV2 and TRBJ2-1, the full variable domain is EPEVTQTPSHQVTQMGQEVILRCVPISNHLYFYWYRQILGQKVEFLVSFYNNEISEKSEIFDDQFSVERPDGSNFTLKIRSTKLEDSAMYFCASRETSPSREQFFGPGTRLTVL.

The CDR3 region is CASSQEGGYTEAFF. The CDR3 nucleotides read TGCGCCAGCAGCCAAGAGGGCGGGTACACTGAAGCTTTCTTT. The chain has TRBV4-1 and TRBJ1-1; D is unresolved. CDR1 and CDR2 (germline): MGHRA, YSYEKL. The length of the CDR3 is 14 residues. The V and J ends lost 0 bases and 3 bases respectively, with 8 bases between them.

The CDR3 bases are TGTGCCAGCAGCCCGTCGAACACCGGGGAGCTGTTTTTT. This gives the protein CASSPSNTGELFF. The rearrangement uses TRBV7-3 and TRBJ2-2; D uncertain. The CDR3 is made up of 13 amino acids. Germline CDR1 reads SGHTA; CDR2 reads FQGTGA. Trimming stripped 5 bases from V and 0 bases from J, with 4 bases between.

This chain connects TRBV28 to TRBJ1-5; 8 nucleotides align to TRBD1. The ends lost 6 bases at V and 0 bases at J; junction bases unmatched: 10. The germline V gene has CDR1 MDHEN and CDR2 SYDVKM. The CDR3 is 17 residues long. CDR3 in DNA: TGTGCCAGCAGAGCCGGGACAGGAGACAATAGCAATCAGCCCCAGCATTTT. It encodes CASRAGTGDNSNQPQHF.

CDR3 residues: CASSSPDSLSGNTIYF. CDR3 coding DNA: TGTGCCAGCAGTTCCCCGGACAGCCTCTCTGGAAACACCATATATTTT. The rearrangement links TRBV28 to TRBJ1-3; D perhaps matches TRBD1 (6 bases). Germline V gives CDR1 MDHEN, CDR2 SYDVKM. V lost 4 bases, J lost 0 bases, and 13 bases lay in between. CDR3 length: 16 residues.

Within the sample, this clone is medium-sized. The chain has TRBV5-1 and TRBJ2-3, with 9 bases matching TRBD2. Germline CDR1 and CDR2: SGHRS and YFSETQ. The CDR3 spans 16 residues. V lost 2 bases, J lost 4 bases, and 8 bases stayed unmatched. CDR3 sequence (DNA): TGCGCCAGCAGCTTATCGAGCGGGGGGCGAGCAGATACGCAGTATTTT. This gives the protein CASSLSSGGRADTQYF.

The chain is built from TRBV11-2 and TRBJ2-1; D is unresolved. CDR3 length: 12 residues. V was pared by 4 bases and J by 9 bases, with 10 bases between. Looked up from germline, CDR1 is SGHAT and CDR2 is FQNNGV. The chain's CDR3 is CASSSPGLEQFF. The CDR3 nucleotides are TGTGCCAGCAGCTCCCCGGGTCTTGAGCAGTTCTTC.

The V call is TRBV6-2 or TRBV6-3, the J call TRBJ2-3, with 9 nucleotides matching TRBD1. Germline CDR1 reads MNHEY; CDR2 reads SVGEGT. With V trimmed by 0 bases and J by 5 bases, 3 bases remained unmatched. CDR3 length equals 15 residues. The CDR3: CASSYSTGGLDTQYF. CDR3 DNA: TGTGCCAGCAGTTACTCGACAGGGGGTTTAGATACGCAGTATTTT.

The rearrangement joins TRBV25-1 to TRBJ1-4, with unresolved D. V lost 3 bases to trimming and J lost 6 bases, with 11 bases between them. The CDR3 extends over 14 amino acids. Germline CDR1 is MGHDK and CDR2 is SYGVNS. CDR3 sequence: CASSEPSGDEKLFF. Here the CDR3 DNA reads TGTGCCAGCAGTGAGCCCTCCGGGGATGAAAAACTGTTTTTT.